Below, one TCR beta chain is given with its context. Its antigen is unidentified. Each patient went into thyroid surgery without having received any treatment. The record originates from a study of metastatic and nonmetastatic thyroid tumors. Study overall: It was across blood and tumor or nodule tissue from malignant and benign thyroid patients that repertoires were compared.

Study-level results: For both blood and tumor, malignant thyroid tumors reportedly showed significantly higher TCR beta diversity than benign nodules did.

Trimming shortened V by 3 bases and J by 3 bases, and 6 bases separated the two germline ends. The germline gives CDR1 GTSNPN, CDR2 SVGIG (reference sequence). The CDR3 extends over 11 amino acids. TCRdb re-processed the PCR reads through MiXCR. The sample shows about 69,000 clones, about 14% of them seen only once. The sequenced material came from blood. This receptor was taken from a male donor with papillary thyroid cancer or a benign thyroid nodule (not recorded which). Some clones in this sample may be carry-over from other donors' samples. The chain is built from TRBV30 and TRBJ2-7; no clear D. CDR3 amino acids: CAWSQVYEQYF. The DNA for the CDR3 is TGTGCCTGGAGCCAGGTCTACGAGCAGTACTTC.